This entry describes one TCR beta chain. The data belong to a study of blood T cell repertoires in COVID-19. With V trimmed by 1 base and J by 2 bases, 4 bases remained unmatched. Germline assignment: CDR1 LNHDA and CDR2 SQIVND (reference sequence). The CDR3 spans 16 residues. This study enrolled people aged about 18 to 100 from around 26 US geographic areas. Grouping used clinical history reported by participants in a survey and questionnaire. As originally analysed: Nucleated cell counts were estimated from reference gene primer amplification. Clones were sequenced by immunoSEQ multiplex PCR, and TCRdb holds only the in-frame ones, with some missing. The V and J calls and the clone size are those of that table, but D and trimming were determined from the DNA. The table has 300,000 to 350,000 clones, about 88% seen once.

This chain connects TRBV19 to TRBJ2-2; TRBD1 matches 7 bases. Sequencing was done on a sample of PBMCs or T cells enriched from blood (not recorded which). This sequence originates from a woman aged 30 to 39 who had recovered from COVID-19. CDR3 nucleotides: TGTGCCAGTAGTATAGCCAGGGGGAGCAACACCGGGGAGCTGTTTTTT. Its translation is CASSIARGSNTGELFF.